This entry lists 3 T cell receptor beta chains sequenced from one sample in a study of blood T cell repertoires in COVID-19. The method was immunoSEQ multiplex PCR; TCRdb's version includes in-frame clones alone and lacks a portion of them. This sample carries about 97,000 clones, approximately 87% of them seen once, and the ten largest clones take 15%. Material: peripheral blood. These receptors were taken from a human donor in a cohort sampled during active COVID-19.

Note on this clone: Additional DNA sequences in this sample encode the identical CDR3. The CDR3 bases are TGCGCCAGCAGCCCGACAGGGGCCTACGAGCAGTACTTC. Encoded protein: CASSPTGAYEQYF. This chain uses TRBV5-1 with TRBJ2-7, with TRBD1 matching over 8 bases. CDR3 length: 13 amino acids. Germline CDR1 and CDR2: SGHRS and YFSETQ. V gave up 4 bases and J gave up 2 bases; unmatched junction bases: 2.

V is TRBV7-2 and J is TRBJ2-5; 8 bases match TRBD2. With V trimmed by 4 bases and J by 4 bases, 8 bases remained unmatched. This CDR3 contains 15 residues. CDR1 is SGHTA, CDR2 FQGNSA, per germline. CDR3 loop: CASSSQIRGGETQYF. CDR3 DNA: TGTGCCAGCAGCTCCCAGATCCGGGGGGGAGAGACCCAGTACTTC.

The V gene is TRBV11-2, the J gene TRBJ2-2; tentatively, D is TRBD2 (7 bases). The CDR3 length is 18 residues. Germline assignment: CDR1 SGHAT and CDR2 FQNNGV. Trimming removed 5 bases from V and 1 base from J, with 20 bases in between. CDR3 nucleotides: TGTGCCAGCAGCCCAAGCCCGGGGGGACATAGGAACACCGGGGAGCTGTTTTTT. This translates into CASSPSPGGHRNTGELFF.